Listed below are T cell receptor beta chains from one sample, sequenced in a study of shared clonotypes between healthy human individuals. Only in-frame clones appear in the TCRdb table, and some are missing; sequencing was by immunoSEQ multiplex PCR. The repertoire has roughly 720,000 clones, 90% of them found once; the top ten carry 34%. Source material: memory CD8+ T cells from PBMCs. The receptor source for this set is a man aged 18 to 30 in good health. Some clones in this sample may be carry-over from other donors' samples. CDR3s include the opening cysteine and the closing phenylalanine or tryptophan. Each record gives: V gene, J gene, clone size, D gene, CDR3 length, CDR3 DNA, CDR3 protein. A D gene is named only where the DNA matches it firmly. Expanded clones are given a class, and other clones once, few, many or no size at all.

TRBV13,TRBJ2-5,NA,NA,16,TGTGCCAGCAGCTTAGGGGACTCTGGTTCGGGAGAGACCCAGTACTTC,CASSLGDSGSGETQYF
TRBV19,TRBJ1-1,NA,NA,18,TGTGCCAGTAGTATGATATTGCCGCAGGGAGGGAAAAAGGTGGAAGCTTTCTTT,CASSMILPQGGKKVEAFF
TRBV7-8,TRBJ2-2,NA,NA,13,TGTGCCAGCAGCCCCCCTGACACCGGGGAGCTGTTTTTT,CASSPPDTGELFF
TRBV19,TRBJ2-2,NA,NA,13,TGTGCCAGTAATATCAGAGACACCGGGGAGCTGTTTTTT,CASNIRDTGELFF
TRBV19,TRBJ2-4,NA,NA,12,TGTGCCAGTAGTATGATGTGGGACATTCAGTACTTC,CASSMMWDIQYF
TRBV19,TRBJ2-3,NA,TRBD2,17,TGTGCCAGTAGTATAGCGTATGAGCGGGAGGGCACAGATACGCAGTATTTT,CASSIAYEREGTDTQYF
TRBV10-3,TRBJ2-7,once,NA,17,TGTGCCATCAGTGAAATTTACATGTTGGGGGGCTCGGAAGAGCAGTACTTC,CAISEIYMLGGSEEQYF
TRBV29-1,TRBJ1-2,NA,TRBD1,16,TGCAGCGTTGAACCTTCTCGACAGGGAACTAACTATGGCTACACCTTC,CSVEPSRQGTNYGYTF
TRBV27,TRBJ2-5,NA,TRBD2,15,TGTGCCAGCAGTTTTGCGGGAGGGCCCGGAGAGACCCAGTACTTC,CASSFAGGPGETQYF
TRBV7-9,TRBJ1-4,NA,NA,13,TGTGCCAGCAGCGTGGGTTTACGTGAAAAACTGTTTTTT,CASSVGLREKLFF
TRBV11-2,TRBJ2-5,NA,TRBD2,14,TGTGCCAGCAGCCGGGAGGCAGCCGAAGAGACCCAGTACTTC,CASSREAAEETQYF
TRBV29-1,TRBJ2-1,once,NA,14,TGCAGCGTGGTTAGCGTTTTGTCCTACAATGAGCAGTTCTTC,CSVVSVLSYNEQFF
TRBV7-8,TRBJ2-1,NA,TRBD2,19,TGTGCCAGCAGCTTATTTCTAGCGGGAGAGAGCCTAGGGGCTAATGAGCAGTTCTTC,CASSLFLAGESLGANEQFF
TRBV7-2,TRBJ1-4,NA,NA,14,TGTGCCAGCAGCTTCGGGGGTACCAATGAAAAACTGTTTTTT,CASSFGGTNEKLFF
TRBV6-9,TRBJ1-5,NA,NA,14,TGTGCCAGCAGTTATTTTAGGGGACGCCAGCCCCAGCATTTT,CASSYFRGRQPQHF
TRBV7-6,TRBJ2-5,NA,TRBD1,15,TGTGCCAGCAGCTTAGGGACAGGGGGACAAGAGACCCAGTACTTC,CASSLGTGGQETQYF
TRBV10-1,TRBJ1-2,few,TRBD1,14,TGCGCCAGCAGTGAGTCGGACAGGCCCTATGGCTACACCTTC,CASSESDRPYGYTF
TRBV10-2,TRBJ2-2,NA,TRBD2,12,TGCGCTCTCGGGGGGGACGCCGGGGAGCTGTTTTTT,CALGGDAGELFF
TRBV7-9,TRBJ2-7,once,NA,13,TGTGCCAGCAGCCCGGGCCCCTCCTACGAGCAGTACTTC,CASSPGPSYEQYF
TRBV5-1,TRBJ1-5,NA,NA,15,TGCGCCAGCAGCTTGTGGGGAGGAGGCAATCAGCCCCAGCATTTT,CASSLWGGGNQPQHF
TRBV13,TRBJ1-1,NA,NA,13,TGTGCCAGCAGCTTATCCATGTCTACTGAAGCTTTCTTT,CASSLSMSTEAFF
TRBV27,TRBJ2-2,NA,NA,17,TGTGCCAGCAGTTTATCAGGGTTCGGTGGTAGCACCGGGGAGCTGTTTTTT,CASSLSGFGGSTGELFF
TRBV27,TRBJ1-2,NA,NA,15,TGTGCCAGCAGTCTTACCGGGACGCCTAACTATGGCTACACCTTC,CASSLTGTPNYGYTF
TRBV19,TRBJ2-6,NA,NA,16,TGTGCCAGCACGAGGGGCCCCGACTCTGGGGCCAACGTCCTGACTTTC,CASTRGPDSGANVLTF
TRBV29-1,TRBJ1-1,NA,NA,11,TGCAGCGTCCTGATAGGGGTGGGGGCTTTCTTT,CSVLIGVGAFF
TRBV28,TRBJ2-5,NA,NA,14,TGTGCCAGCAGCGCGACAGGAACTGAAGAGACCCAGTACTTC,CASSATGTEETQYF
TRBV27,TRBJ2-1,NA,NA,14,TGTGCCAGCAGTTTAACCCGAAACTACAATGAGCAGTTCTTC,CASSLTRNYNEQFF
TRBV4-1,TRBJ1-2,few,NA,13,TGCGCCAGCAGCCAGAGGGTAGGCTATGGCTACACCTTC,CASSQRVGYGYTF